These 5 T cell receptor beta chains originate from one sample sequenced in a study of Tregs in tolerant kidney transplant recipients. TCRdb's copy holds only in-frame clones and misses some; the assay was immunoSEQ multiplex PCR. The data show 85,000 to 100,000 clones, roughly 93% seen once. The sequencing here drew on CD4+ T cells from blood, taken before the transplant. These receptor sequences come from a human donor who received a combined kidney and bone marrow transplant.

The chain is built from TRBV11-3 and TRBJ1-1; D might be TRBD1 (5 bases). In germline, CDR1 is SGHNT, CDR2 YENEEA. This CDR3 region has 15 residues. Trimming cost V 5 bases and J 0 bases, with 13 bases left between them. The CDR3 region is CASSPGVGLNTEAFF. The CDR3 nucleotides read TGTGCCAGCAGCCCGGGGGTGGGGTTGAACACTGAAGCTTTCTTT.

This chain links TRBV7-2 with TRBJ1-1; the D is unclear. The germline V gene has CDR1 SGHTA and CDR2 FQGNSA. The germline V and J ends were trimmed by 3 bases and 1 base, with 6 bases remaining between them. The CDR3 spans 13 residues. DNA of the CDR3: TGTGCCAGCAGCTTTCGCAGGAACACTGAAGCTTTCTTT. It translates to CASSFRRNTEAFF. The whole variable domain, remainder taken from reference TRBV7-2 and TRBJ1-1, is GAGVSQSPSNKVTEKGKDVELRCDPISGHTALYWYRQSLGQGLEFLIYFQGNSAPDKSGLPSDRFSAERTGGSVSTLTIQRTQQEDSAVYLCASSFRRNTEAFFGQGTRLTVV.

The chain joins TRBV5-8 to TRBJ1-3; D remains unclear. The V gene's germline CDR1 is SGHTS and CDR2 YDEGEE. The V and J ends lost 0 bases and 9 bases respectively, with 10 bases between them. The CDR3 sequence is 13 residues long. CDR3 region: CASSLGALSTIYF. In DNA form, the CDR3 reads TGTGCCAGCAGCTTGGGGGCTCTCAGCACCATATATTTT.

V and J are TRBV5-1 and TRBJ1-2; tentative D call: TRBD1 (6 bases). Germline CDR1 SGHRS, CDR2 YFSETQ. The CDR3 length is 15 residues. V was shortened by 4 bases and J by 2 bases, with 15 bases between the two germline ends. CDR3 DNA sequence: TGCGCCAGCAGCCCTGACAGGACCACGAACTATGGCTACACCTTC. It translates to CASSPDRTTNYGYTF.

V usage is TRBV4-1 and J usage is TRBJ2-6; 9 positions match TRBD1. Germline assignment: CDR1 MGHRA and CDR2 YSYEKL. CDR3 length: 17 amino acids. V shed 4 bases and J 2 bases; nucleotides not matched to a gene: 6. CDR3 in DNA: TGCGCCAGCAGCCCGGGACAGGGAGCGGCTGGGGCCAACGTCCTGACTTTC. Translated: CASSPGQGAAGANVLTF.